This TCR beta chain came from a study of OX40 agonist ivuxolimab in advanced cancers. At the level of the study: Among those treated, three patients had partial responses, one with hepatocellular carcinoma and two with cutaneous melanoma.

Study-wide points: Part of the nonresponder group also had normalized T-cell clonal expansion that was low.

In regard to this clone: Antigen specificity is unknown.

Measured with immunoSEQ multiplex PCR; TCRdb has only the in-frame clones, and not every one. The data contain under 150,000 clones, 85% to 90% of them seen just once; the ten biggest clones take up around 0.55%. The germline V gene encodes CDR1 LGHNA and CDR2 YSLEER. The CDR3 totals 13 residues. The V end was cut by 0 bases, the J end by 5 bases, with 7 bases between. The sequence came from an adult with an advanced solid tumor such as melanoma, head and neck, liver or kidney cancer. Sequenced here: CD4+ or CD8+ T cells sorted from blood, sampled in a trial of the OX40 agonist ivuxolimab. The chain couples TRBV4-3 to TRBJ1-1; D unclear. DNA of the CDR3: TGCGCCAGCAGCCAAGATAGAGAGACTGAAGCTTTCTTT. It specifies CASSQDRETEAFF.